The present T cell receptor (beta chain) was sequenced within a study of blood T cell repertoires in COVID-19. In germline, CDR1 is LNHDA, CDR2 SQIVND (reference sequence). The CDR3 length is 13 residues. Trimming removed 7 bases from V and 9 bases from J, with 16 bases in between. Here immunoSEQ multiplex PCR was the method, and the copy in TCRdb shows in-frame clones only, minus some. The profile covers a few hundred thousand clones, with roughly 88% appearing a single time and more than 1.2% taken by the ten largest. Sequences were obtained from peripheral blood. The chain uses TRBV19 and TRBJ1-5; D call uncertain. This TCR derives from a woman aged 40 to 50 who had recovered from COVID-19. The DNA for the CDR3 is TGTGCCAGTAAGCTCCCAGGCTCTGTGCCCCAGCATTTT. Amino acids: CASKLPGSVPQHF.